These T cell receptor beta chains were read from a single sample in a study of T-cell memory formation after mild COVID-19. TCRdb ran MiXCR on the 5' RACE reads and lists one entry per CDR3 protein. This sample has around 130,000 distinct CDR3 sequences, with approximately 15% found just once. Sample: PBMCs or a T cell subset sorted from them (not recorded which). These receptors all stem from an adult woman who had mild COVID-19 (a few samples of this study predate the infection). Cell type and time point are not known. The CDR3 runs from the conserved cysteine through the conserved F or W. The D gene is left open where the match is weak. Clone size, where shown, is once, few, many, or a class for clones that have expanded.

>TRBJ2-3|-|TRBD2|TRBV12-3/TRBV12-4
CASSSSGRATTDTQYF
TGTGCCAGCAGCTCTAGCGGGAGAGCTACCACAGATACGCAGTATTTT
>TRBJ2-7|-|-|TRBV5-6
CASESSYEQYF
TGTGCCAGCGAGAGTTCCTACGAGCAGTACTTC
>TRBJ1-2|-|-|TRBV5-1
CASSLAGGSGYGYTF
TGCGCCAGCAGCTTGGCCGGAGGCTCGGGGTATGGCTACACCTTC
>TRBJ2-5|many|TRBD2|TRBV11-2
CASSSVAAGLAGETPYF
TGTGCCAGCAGCTCAGTGGCCGCGGGACTAGCGGGAGAAACCCCCTACTTC
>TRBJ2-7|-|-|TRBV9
CASSVYSSSYEQYF
TGTGCCAGCAGCGTTTACTCTTCCTCCTACGAGCAGTACTTC
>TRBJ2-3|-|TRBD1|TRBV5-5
CASTDHVTGGATDTQYF
TGTGCCAGCACCGACCACGTTACAGGGGGCGCGACAGATACGCAGTATTTT
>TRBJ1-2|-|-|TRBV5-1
CASSPGHGYGYTF
TGCGCCAGCTCCCCCGGACACGGCTATGGCTACACCTTC
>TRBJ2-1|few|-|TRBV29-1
CSVTSGNYNEQFF
TGCAGCGTGACCTCGGGAAACTACAATGAGCAGTTCTTC
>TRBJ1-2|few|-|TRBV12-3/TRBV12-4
CASSAGEGYGYTF
TGTGCCAGCAGCGCCGGGGAGGGGTATGGCTACACCTTC
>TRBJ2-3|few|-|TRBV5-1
CASSLPGGTDTQYF
TGCGCCAGCAGCTTGCCCGGCGGCACAGATACGCAGTATTTT
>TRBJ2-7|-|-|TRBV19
CASSLVQGNYEQYF
TGTGCCAGTAGTCTGGTCCAGGGCAACTACGAGCAGTACTTC
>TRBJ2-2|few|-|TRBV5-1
CASSLGSPDNTGELFF
TGCGCCAGCAGCTTGGGGTCTCCGGATAACACCGGGGAGCTGTTTTTT
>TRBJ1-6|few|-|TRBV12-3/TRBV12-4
CASRQENSPLHF
TGTGCCAGCAGACAGGAGAATTCACCCCTCCACTTT
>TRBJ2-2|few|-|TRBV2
CASGARDGELFF
TGTGCCAGCGGGGCAAGGGACGGGGAGCTGTTTTTT
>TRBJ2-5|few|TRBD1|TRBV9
CASSVEGTGEETQYF
TGTGCCAGCAGCGTAGAGGGGACAGGGGAAGAGACCCAGTACTTC
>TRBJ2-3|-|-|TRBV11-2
CASSSTPDPGTDTQYF
TGTGCCAGCAGCTCCACACCCGACCCTGGGACAGATACGCAGTATTTT
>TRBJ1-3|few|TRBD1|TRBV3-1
CASSLLGQGAYGNTIYF
TGTGCCAGCAGCCTCCTGGGGCAGGGGGCTTACGGAAACACCATATATTTT
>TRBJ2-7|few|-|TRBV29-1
CSVVTSPYEQYF
TGCAGCGTTGTTACTAGCCCCTACGAGCAGTACTTC
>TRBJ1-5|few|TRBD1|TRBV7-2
CASSFDRAGGPQHF
TGTGCCAGCAGCTTCGACAGGGCTGGGGGGCCCCAGCATTTT
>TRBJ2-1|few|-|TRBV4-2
CASSQEFGQLSGNEQFF
TGTGCCAGCAGCCAAGAGTTCGGACAACTCAGCGGTAATGAGCAGTTCTTC
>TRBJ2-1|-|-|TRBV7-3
CASSLRGVGEQFF
TGTGCCAGCAGCTTACGGGGTGTTGGGGAGCAGTTCTTC
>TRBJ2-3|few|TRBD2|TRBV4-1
CASSQGTSDTDTQYF
TGCGCCAGCAGCCAAGGGACTAGCGACACAGATACGCAGTATTTT
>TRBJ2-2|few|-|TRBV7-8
CASSSQGRDTGELFF
TGTGCCAGCAGCTCTCAGGGGCGAGACACCGGGGAGCTGTTTTTT
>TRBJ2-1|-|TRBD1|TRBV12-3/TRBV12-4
CASRLGQGDYNEQFF
TGTGCCAGCAGGTTAGGACAGGGGGACTACAATGAGCAGTTCTTC